The clone carrying this T cell receptor (beta chain) turned up a few times. Its cognate antigen is unknown. V was pared by 3 bases and J by 1 base, with 7 bases between. This CDR3 is 13 amino acids long. Germline CDR1 is SGHDT and CDR2 is YYEEEE. The PCR was carried out with 60 Vbeta primers and 13 Jbeta primers. Some clones are missing from TCRdb's copy, which holds only in-frame ones; the method was immunoSEQ multiplex PCR. The sample holds under 150,000 clones, approximately 79% seen once. The data were taken from a study of cytomegalovirus exposure and HLA in healthy donors. Study-wide findings and caveats: Being productive about 90% or about 30% of the time was typical of most TCR beta V segments in an earlier analysis.

The TCR was taken from a middle-aged woman in good health and CMV-seropositive. This sequence joins TRBV5-6 and TRBJ1-1, with D tentatively TRBD1 (6 bases). The sample taken for sequencing was PBMCs. The CDR3 coding sequence is TGTGCCAGCAGCTGGGGACAGAACACTGAAGCTTTCTTT. Protein product: CASSWGQNTEAFF.